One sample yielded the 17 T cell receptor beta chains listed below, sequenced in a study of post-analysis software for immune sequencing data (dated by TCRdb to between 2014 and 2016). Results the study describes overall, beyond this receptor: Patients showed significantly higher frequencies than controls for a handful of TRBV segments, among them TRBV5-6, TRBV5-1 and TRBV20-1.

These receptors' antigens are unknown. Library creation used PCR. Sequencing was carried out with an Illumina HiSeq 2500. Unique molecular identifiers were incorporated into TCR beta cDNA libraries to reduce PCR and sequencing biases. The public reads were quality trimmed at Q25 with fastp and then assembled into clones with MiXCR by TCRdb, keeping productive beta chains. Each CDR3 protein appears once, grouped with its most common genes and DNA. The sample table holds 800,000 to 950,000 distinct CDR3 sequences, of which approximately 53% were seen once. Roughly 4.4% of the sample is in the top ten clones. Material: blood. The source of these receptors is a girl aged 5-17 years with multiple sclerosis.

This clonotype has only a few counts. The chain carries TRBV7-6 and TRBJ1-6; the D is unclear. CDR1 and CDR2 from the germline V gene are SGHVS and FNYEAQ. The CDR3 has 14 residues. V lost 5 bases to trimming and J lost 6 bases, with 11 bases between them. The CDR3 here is CASSQAGFNSPLHF. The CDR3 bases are TGTGCCAGCAGCCAGGCGGGATTTAATTCACCCCTCCACTTT.

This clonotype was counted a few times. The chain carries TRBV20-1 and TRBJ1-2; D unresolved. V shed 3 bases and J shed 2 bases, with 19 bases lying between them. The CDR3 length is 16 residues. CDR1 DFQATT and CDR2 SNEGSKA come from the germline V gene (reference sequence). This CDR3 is CSASGRASDINYGYTF. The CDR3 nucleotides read TGCAGTGCTAGTGGTCGGGCTTCAGATATAAACTATGGCTACACCTTC.

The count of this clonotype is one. CDR3: CASSQEAGGRSEQYF. The CDR3 DNA follows: TGTGCCAGCAGCCAAGAGGCGGGAGGGCGGAGCGAGCAGTACTTC. The chain carries TRBV4-2 and TRBJ2-7; 9 bases agree with TRBD2. V was clipped by 0 bases and J by 6 bases; unmatched bases: 6. CDR3 length: 15 residues. CDR1 and CDR2 from the germline V gene are LGHNA and YNFKEQ.

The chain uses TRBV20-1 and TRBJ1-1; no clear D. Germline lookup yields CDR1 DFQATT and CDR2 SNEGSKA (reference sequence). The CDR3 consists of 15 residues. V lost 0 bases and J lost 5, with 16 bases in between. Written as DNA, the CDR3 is TGCAGTGCTAGAGAACATGAGGGTTTTGGGACTGAAGCTTTCTTT. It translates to CSAREHEGFGTEAFF.

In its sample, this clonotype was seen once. For the CDR3, the DNA is TGCAGCGTTCAGAAGGGGGCGGGTGGCTACACCTTC. It specifies CSVQKGAGGYTF. The chain uses TRBV29-1 and TRBJ1-2; 7 bases align to TRBD1. Looked up from germline, CDR1 is SQVTM and CDR2 is ANQGSEA. This CDR3 comprises 12 residues. J was trimmed by 7 bases and V by 5 bases; bases with no gene match: 7.

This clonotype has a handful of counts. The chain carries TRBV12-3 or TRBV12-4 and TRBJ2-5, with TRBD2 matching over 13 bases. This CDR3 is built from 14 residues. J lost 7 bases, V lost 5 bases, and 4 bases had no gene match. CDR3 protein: CASSPRLAGGTQYF. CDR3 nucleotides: TGTGCCAGCAGTCCGAGACTAGCGGGAGGGACCCAGTACTTC.

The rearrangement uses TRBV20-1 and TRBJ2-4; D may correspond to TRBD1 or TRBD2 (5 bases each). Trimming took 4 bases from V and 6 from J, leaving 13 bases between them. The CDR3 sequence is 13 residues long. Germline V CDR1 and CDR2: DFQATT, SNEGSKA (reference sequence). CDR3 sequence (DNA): TGCAGTGCTACACAGGCCCGGGGAAACATTCAGTACTTC. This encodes CSATQARGNIQYF.

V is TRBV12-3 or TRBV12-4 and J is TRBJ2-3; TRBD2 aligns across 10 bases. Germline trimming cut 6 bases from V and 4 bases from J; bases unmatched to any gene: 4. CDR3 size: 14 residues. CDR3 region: CASSPSGSPDTQYF. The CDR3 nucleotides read TGTGCCAGCAGCCCTAGCGGGAGTCCAGATACGCAGTATTTT.

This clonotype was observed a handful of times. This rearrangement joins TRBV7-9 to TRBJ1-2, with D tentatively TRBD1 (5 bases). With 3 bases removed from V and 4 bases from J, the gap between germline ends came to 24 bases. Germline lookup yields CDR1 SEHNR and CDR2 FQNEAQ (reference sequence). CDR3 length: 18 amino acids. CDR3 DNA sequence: TGTGCCAGCAGCTTTAACCGGGATTCGCGGGGCTCTACCTATGGCTACACCTTC. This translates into CASSFNRDSRGSTYGYTF.

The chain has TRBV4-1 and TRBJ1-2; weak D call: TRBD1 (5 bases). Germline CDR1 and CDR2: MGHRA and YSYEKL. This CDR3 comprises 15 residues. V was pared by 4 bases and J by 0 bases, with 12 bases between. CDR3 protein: CASSPQGFTNYGYTF. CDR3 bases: TGCGCCAGCAGCCCGCAGGGTTTTACTAACTATGGCTACACCTTC.

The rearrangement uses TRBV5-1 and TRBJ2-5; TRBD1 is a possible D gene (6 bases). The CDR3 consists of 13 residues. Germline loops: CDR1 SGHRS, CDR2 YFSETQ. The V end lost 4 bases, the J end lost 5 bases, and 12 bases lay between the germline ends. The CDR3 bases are TGCGCCAGCAGCCCTAAGGGGGTGGAGACCCAGTACTTC. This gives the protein CASSPKGVETQYF.

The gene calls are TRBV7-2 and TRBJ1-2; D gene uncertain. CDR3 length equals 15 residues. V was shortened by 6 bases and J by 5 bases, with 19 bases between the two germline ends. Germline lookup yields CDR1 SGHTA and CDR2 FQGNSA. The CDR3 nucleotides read TGTGCCAGCAGTCTCCCCCCTACTAAAATTTATGGCTACACCTTC. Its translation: CASSLPPTKIYGYTF.

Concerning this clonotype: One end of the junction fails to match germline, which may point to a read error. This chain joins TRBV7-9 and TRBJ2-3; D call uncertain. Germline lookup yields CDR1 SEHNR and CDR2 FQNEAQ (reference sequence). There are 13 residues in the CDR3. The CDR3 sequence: CACSRGTTDTQYF. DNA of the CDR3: TGTGCCTGCAGCAGAGGAACCACAGATACGCAGTATTTT.

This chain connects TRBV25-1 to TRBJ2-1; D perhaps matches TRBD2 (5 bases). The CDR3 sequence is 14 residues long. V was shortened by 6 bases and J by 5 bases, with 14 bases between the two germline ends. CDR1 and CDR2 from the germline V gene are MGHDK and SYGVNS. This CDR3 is CASRQYGLHNEQFF. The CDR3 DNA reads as TGTGCCAGCAGACAATACGGACTTCACAATGAGCAGTTCTTC.

This CDR3 reads CASSLDPGKDSYNEQFF. In DNA, the CDR3 is TGTGCCAGCAGCTTAGATCCGGGGAAGGATTCCTACAATGAGCAGTTCTTC. The rearrangement links TRBV7-8 to TRBJ2-1; D is perhaps TRBD2 (5 bases). CDR1 and CDR2 (germline): SGHVS, FQNEAQ. V was cut by 1 base and J by 1 base, with 14 bases left in between. The CDR3 contains 17 residues. The full variable domain, its missing parts supplied by reference TRBV7-8 and TRBJ2-1, is GAGVSQSPRYKVAKRGQDVALRCDPISGHVSLFWYQQALGQGPEFLTYFQNEAQLDKSGLPSDRFFAERPEGSVSTLKIQRTQQEDSAVYLCASSLDPGKDSYNEQFFGPGTRLTVL.

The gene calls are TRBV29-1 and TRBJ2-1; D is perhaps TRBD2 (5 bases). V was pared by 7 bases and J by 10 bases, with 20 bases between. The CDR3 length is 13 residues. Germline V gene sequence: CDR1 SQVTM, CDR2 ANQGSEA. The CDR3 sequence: CSAGSPRPYEQFF. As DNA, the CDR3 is TGCAGCGCTGGGAGCCCCAGGCCCTACGAGCAGTTCTTC.

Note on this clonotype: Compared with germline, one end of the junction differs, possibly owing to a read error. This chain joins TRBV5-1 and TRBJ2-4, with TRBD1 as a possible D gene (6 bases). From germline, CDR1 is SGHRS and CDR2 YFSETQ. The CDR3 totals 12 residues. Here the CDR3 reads CASSLPGRGQYF. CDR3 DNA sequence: TGTGCCAGCAGCCTGCCGGGAAGGGGGCAGTACTTC.